Listed below are T cell receptor beta chains from one sample, sequenced in a study of CD8 T cells in Susac syndrome. Using its own MiXCR run on the immunoSEQ multiplex PCR reads, TCRdb lists one record per CDR3 protein. Seen here are over 200,000 distinct CDR3 sequences, just under 95% observed once, and the top ten hold approximately 0.075%. The sample taken for sequencing was CD4+ T cells from PBMCs. These receptors were obtained from a human donor with multiple sclerosis. CDR3s include the opening cysteine and the closing phenylalanine or tryptophan.

TRBJ2-1,15,TRBV7-3,CASSLSGGALNEQFF
TRBJ1-2,14,TRBV9,CASSTRHGGNGYTF
TRBJ1-1,14,TRBV12-3/TRBV12-4,CASSLVVTGTEAFF
TRBJ1-1,13,TRBV29-1,CSVGLGGRVEAFF
TRBJ2-1,15,TRBV3-1,CASSHLAVPYNEQFF
TRBJ2-7,12,TRBV13,CASSLESYEQYF
TRBJ2-3,14,TRBV20-1,CSAPRGASTDTQYF
TRBJ2-1,13,TRBV3-1,CASSQDRGTGKFF
TRBJ1-2,13,TRBV6-5,CASSPTDRPGYTF
TRBJ1-1,11,TRBV20-1,CSASRESEAFF
TRBJ2-1,12,TRBV3-1,CASSQGRGEQFF
TRBJ2-5,15,TRBV6-6,CASSYGTGLQETQYF
TRBJ1-1,13,TRBV20-1,CSVKSGGYTEAFF
TRBJ2-3,13,TRBV29-1,CSGREPSTDTQYF
TRBJ2-5,14,TRBV7-9,CASSQRGPVETQYF
TRBJ2-7,12,TRBV7-9,CASSVGTYEQYF